This is a list of T cell receptor beta chains from one sample in a study of Graves' ophthalmopathy and Graves' hyperthyroidism. From the multiplex PCR reads, TCRdb called clonotypes with MiXCR, one entry per CDR3 protein. The sample contains 350,000 to 450,000 distinct CDR3 sequences, under 25% of which appear only once. Sequenced input: peripheral blood. The receptor source for this set is a young woman with stable Graves' hyperthyroidism. CDR3s include the opening cysteine and the closing phenylalanine or tryptophan.

V | CDR3
TRBV20-1 | CSAPLIGDEQYF
TRBV30 | CAWRKEDTGDLFF
TRBV19 | CASKGQTSGTEAFF
TRBV27 | CASSWAVNTEAFF
TRBV11-2 | CASSLGTGPHEQYF
TRBV25-1 | CASSFGAFGSGANVLTF
TRBV29-1 | CSVGLAGGPETQYF
TRBV7-3 | CASSSTPGNGNYEQYF
TRBV6-2/TRBV6-3 | CASQTGYEQYF
TRBV19 | CASRLRTQETQYF
TRBV20-1 | CSARDRSNQPQHF
TRBV10-3 | CAIRLGQGFEKLFF
TRBV6-1 | CASSGERESYEQYF
TRBV6-5 | CASSWTAYQETQYF
TRBV28 | CASSTPTSTSPLHF